The subject of this entry is one T cell receptor beta chain. Antigen specificity is unknown. The data belong to a study of type 1 and type 2 diabetes patients. The germline V and J ends were trimmed by 7 bases and 0 bases, with 10 bases remaining between them. The CDR3 totals 13 residues. The germline gives CDR1 MNHEY, CDR2 SVGEGT. PCR was run on genomic DNA. Multiplex PCR with 30 forward and 13 reverse primers amplified the TCR beta CDR3. One entry per CDR3 protein results from TCRdb running MiXCR on the multiplex PCR reads. Of some 250,000 distinct CDR3 sequences listed, around 50% are singletons. All diabetic donors were classified as either type 1 or type 2 diabetes. Other autoimmune diseases and infections within the past four weeks excluded donors. General study points: Type 2 diabetes and control V and J usage correlated highly, about 0.97. Age and gender were not matched between study groups.

The V call is TRBV6-2 or TRBV6-3, the J call TRBJ2-7; D unresolved. The sequenced sample was peripheral blood mononuclear cells (PBMCs). The sequence came from a young man with type 2 diabetes. This CDR3 reads CASTISSSYEQYF. CDR3 sequence (DNA): TGTGCCAGCACGATCTCAAGCTCCTACGAGCAGTACTTC.